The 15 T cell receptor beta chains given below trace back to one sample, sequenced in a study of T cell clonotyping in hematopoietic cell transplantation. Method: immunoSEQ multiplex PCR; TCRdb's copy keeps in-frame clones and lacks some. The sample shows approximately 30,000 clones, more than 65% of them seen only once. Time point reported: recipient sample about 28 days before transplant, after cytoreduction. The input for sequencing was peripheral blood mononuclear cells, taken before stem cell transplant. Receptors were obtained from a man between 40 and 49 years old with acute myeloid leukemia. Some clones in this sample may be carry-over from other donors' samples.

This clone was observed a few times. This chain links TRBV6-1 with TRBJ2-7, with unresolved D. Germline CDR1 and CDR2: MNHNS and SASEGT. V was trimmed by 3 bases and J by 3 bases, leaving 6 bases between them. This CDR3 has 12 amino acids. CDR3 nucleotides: TGTGCCAGCAGTGATATGGGCTACGAGCAGTACTTC. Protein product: CASSDMGYEQYF.

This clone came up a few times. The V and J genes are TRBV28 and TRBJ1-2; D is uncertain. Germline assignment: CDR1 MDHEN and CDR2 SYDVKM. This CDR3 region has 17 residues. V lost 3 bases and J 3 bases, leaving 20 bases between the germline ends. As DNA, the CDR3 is TGTGCCAGCAGTTTTATGTGGTTGCTACGGCTATACTATGGCTACACCTTC. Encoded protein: CASSFMWLLRLYYGYTF.

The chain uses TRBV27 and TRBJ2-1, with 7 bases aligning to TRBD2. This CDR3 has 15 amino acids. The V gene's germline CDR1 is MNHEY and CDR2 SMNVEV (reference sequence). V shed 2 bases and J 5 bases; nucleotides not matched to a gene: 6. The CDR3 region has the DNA TGTGCCAGCAGTTTAAGACTAGCTGGAAACAATGAGCAGTTCTTC. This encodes CASSLRLAGNNEQFF.

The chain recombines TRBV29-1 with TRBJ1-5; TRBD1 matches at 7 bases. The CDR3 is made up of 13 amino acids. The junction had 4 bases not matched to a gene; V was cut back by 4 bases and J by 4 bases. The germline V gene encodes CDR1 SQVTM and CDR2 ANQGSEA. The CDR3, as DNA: TGCAGCGTTGCCCCGGGACAGAATCAGCCCCAGCATTTT. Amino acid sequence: CSVAPGQNQPQHF.

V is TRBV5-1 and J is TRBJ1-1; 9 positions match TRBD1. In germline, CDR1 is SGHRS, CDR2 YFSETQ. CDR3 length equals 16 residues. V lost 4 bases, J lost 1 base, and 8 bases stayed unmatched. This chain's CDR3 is CASSHGQGPSNTEAFF. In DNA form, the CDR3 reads TGCGCCAGCAGCCACGGACAGGGGCCATCGAACACTGAAGCTTTCTTT.

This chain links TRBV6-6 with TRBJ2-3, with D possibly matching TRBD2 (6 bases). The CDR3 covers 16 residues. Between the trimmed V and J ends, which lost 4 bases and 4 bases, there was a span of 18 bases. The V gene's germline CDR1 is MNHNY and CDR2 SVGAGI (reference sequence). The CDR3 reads CASSSSGEWGSDTQYF. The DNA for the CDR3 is TGTGCCAGCAGTTCGTCGGGGGAGTGGGGATCAGATACGCAGTATTTT.

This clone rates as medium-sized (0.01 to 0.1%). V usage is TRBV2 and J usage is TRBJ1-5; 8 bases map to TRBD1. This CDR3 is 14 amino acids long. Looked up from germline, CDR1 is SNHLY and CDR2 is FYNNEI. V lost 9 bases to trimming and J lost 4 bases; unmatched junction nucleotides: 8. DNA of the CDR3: TGTGCCAGGGGAGGTACAGGGGGAAATCAGCCCCAGCATTTT. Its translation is CARGGTGGNQPQHF.

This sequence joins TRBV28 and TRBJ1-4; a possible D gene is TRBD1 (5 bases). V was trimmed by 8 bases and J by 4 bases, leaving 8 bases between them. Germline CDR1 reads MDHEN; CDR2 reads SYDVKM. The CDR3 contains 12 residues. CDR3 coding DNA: TGTGCCAGCGGGGGAGGTAATGAAAAACTGTTTTTT. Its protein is CASGGGNEKLFF. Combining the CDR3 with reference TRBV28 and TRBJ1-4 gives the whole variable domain DVKVTQSSRYLVKRTGEKVFLECVQDMDHENMFWYRQDPGLGLRLIYFSYDVKMKEKGDIPEGYSVSREKKERFSLILESASTNQTSMYLCASGGGNEKLFFGSGTQLSVL.

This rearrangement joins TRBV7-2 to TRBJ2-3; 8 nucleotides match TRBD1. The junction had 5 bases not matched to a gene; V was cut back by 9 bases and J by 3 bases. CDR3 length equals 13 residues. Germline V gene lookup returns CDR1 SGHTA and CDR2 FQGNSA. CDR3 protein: CASQGAGTDTQYF. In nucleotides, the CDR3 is TGTGCCAGTCAGGGGGCTGGAACAGATACGCAGTATTTT. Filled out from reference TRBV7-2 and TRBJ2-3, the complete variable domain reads GAGVSQSPSNKVTEKGKDVELRCDPISGHTALYWYRQSLGQGLEFLIYFQGNSAPDKSGLPSDRFSAERTGGSVSTLTIQRTQQEDSAVYLCASQGAGTDTQYFGPGTRLTVL.

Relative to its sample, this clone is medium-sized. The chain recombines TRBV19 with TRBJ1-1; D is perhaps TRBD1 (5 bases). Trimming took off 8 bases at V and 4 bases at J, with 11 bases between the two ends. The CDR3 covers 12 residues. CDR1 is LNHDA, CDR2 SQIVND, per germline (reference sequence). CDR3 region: CASRQGITEAFF. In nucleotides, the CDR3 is TGTGCCAGTCGCCAGGGAATCACTGAAGCTTTCTTT. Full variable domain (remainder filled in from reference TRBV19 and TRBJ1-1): DGGITQSPKYLFRKEGQNVTLSCEQNLNHDAMYWYRQDPGQGLRLIYYSQIVNDFQKGDIAEGYSVSREKKESFPLTVTSAQKNPTAFYLCASRQGITEAFFGQGTRLTVV.

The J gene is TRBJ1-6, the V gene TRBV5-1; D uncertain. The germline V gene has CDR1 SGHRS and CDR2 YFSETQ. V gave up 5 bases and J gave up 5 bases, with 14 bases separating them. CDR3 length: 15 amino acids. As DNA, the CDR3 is TGCGCCAGCAGTGAAAGGGTTGTAGATAATTCACCCCTCCACTTT. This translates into CASSERVVDNSPLHF. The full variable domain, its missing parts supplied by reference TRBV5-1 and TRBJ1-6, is KAGVTQTPRYLIKTRGQQVTLSCSPISGHRSVSWYQQTPGQGLQFLFEYFSETQRNKGNFPGRFSGRQFSNSRSEMNVSTLELGDSALYLCASSERVVDNSPLHFGNGTRLTVT.

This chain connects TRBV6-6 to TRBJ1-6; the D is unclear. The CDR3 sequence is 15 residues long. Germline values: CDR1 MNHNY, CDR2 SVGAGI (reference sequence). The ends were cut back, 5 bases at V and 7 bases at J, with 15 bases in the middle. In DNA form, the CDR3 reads TGTGCCAGCAGTGCCCGCGGGATCCACAATTCACCCCTCCACTTT. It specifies CASSARGIHNSPLHF.

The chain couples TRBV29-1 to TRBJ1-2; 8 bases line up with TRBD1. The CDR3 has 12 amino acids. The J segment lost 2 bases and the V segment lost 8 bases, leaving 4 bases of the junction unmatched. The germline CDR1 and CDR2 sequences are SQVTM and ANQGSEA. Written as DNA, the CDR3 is TGCAGCTTCCGGACAGGGAACTATGGCTACACCTTC. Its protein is CSFRTGNYGYTF.

DNA of the CDR3: TGTGCCAGCCAGGGGGGTTTCTATGGCTACACCTTC. Translating it yields CASQGGFYGYTF. The J gene is TRBJ1-2, the V gene TRBV6-1, with 7 bases lining up with TRBD1. In germline, CDR1 is MNHNS, CDR2 SASEGT. This CDR3 comprises 12 residues. Trimming cost V 8 bases and J 4 bases; bases outside gene matches: 4.

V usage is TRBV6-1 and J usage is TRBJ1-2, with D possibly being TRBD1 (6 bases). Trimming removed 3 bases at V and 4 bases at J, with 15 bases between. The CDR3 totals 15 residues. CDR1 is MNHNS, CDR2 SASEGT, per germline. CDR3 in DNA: TGTGCCAGCAGTGACACCCCAGGGGTTCCCTATGGCTACACCTTC. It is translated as CASSDTPGVPYGYTF.